This T cell receptor (beta chain) was recovered during a study of liver allograft versus peripheral blood T cells. Background on the study: Intrahepatic T cell receptor repertoires from transplanted livers were compared against repertoires in recipients' peripheral blood.

TCRdb recomputed calls from the reads with MiXCR, one row per CDR3 protein. The sample yields some 9,000 distinct CDR3 sequences, roughly 27% seen once. With respect to this clonotype: Antigen specificity is unknown.

Study results and limitations: Reportedly, the T cell receptor repertoires present inside liver allografts differed from those in peripheral blood.

Germline V gene sequence: CDR1 LNHDA, CDR2 SQIVND (reference sequence). CDR3 size: 16 residues. The trim removed 4 bases at V and 4 bases at J, leaving 8 bases unmatched. This clonotype was obtained from a human patient who had a liver transplant. T cells may partly derive from the graft donor. This chain links TRBV19 with TRBJ1-5; TRBD1 agrees at 9 bases. Here the CDR3 reads CASSKAPGQGNQPQHF. The CDR3 DNA sequence: TGTGCCAGTAGTAAGGCCCCGGGACAGGGAAATCAGCCCCAGCATTTT.